Reported below is one T cell receptor beta chain. Its antigen specificity is not known. No base quality values were provided; no much bigger clone lies one nucleotide off. The CDR3 runs 15 residues from the cysteine to the phenylalanine. CDR3 DNA is the only sequence kept; it has 45 bases, read in frame from the first base. V and J are truncated by 4 bases and 4 bases respectively, leaving an intervening sequence of 16 bases. Based on the germline V gene, the CDR1 and CDR2 sequences are SNHLY and FYNNEI. The immunoSEQ Assay, a bias-controlled multiplex PCR, was used to amplify TCRbeta CDR3 regions from genomic DNA. The original methods were these. Nucleated cell counts per sample were estimated from amplification of reference gene primers within the assay. To quantify the absolute abundance of each unique TCRbeta CDR3 rearrangement, sequence reads were collapsed and filtered. For each sample, productive Simpson clonality was calculated as the square root of Simpson's diversity index over productive rearrangements. TCRdb obtained this table from immuneACCESS and retained in-frame rearrangements with V and J assigned. These tables miss some clones; where compared with another copy, unresolved V genes account for less than half of the shortfall, and the remainder is unexplained. V, J and clone size were drawn from that table, and D and trimming were deduced from the DNA. This sample holds roughly 230,000 clones; 88% were observed only once. The biggest ten clones account for about 1.7% of the sample.

This sample is part of a study of blood T cell repertoires in COVID-19 (dated by TCRdb to the early 2020s). Regarding the complete study: Samples covering the acute and convalescent phases of COVID-19 were provided by collaborators in the United States, Italy and Spain. The material from the prospective study consisted of cDNA or gDNA derived from T cells, B-cell-depleted T cells, or PBMCs. Deeply sampled blood TCRbeta repertoires from subjects exposed to, actively infected with, or recovered from COVID-19 were included in the dataset. The repertoires were made available in a free public database intended to serve as a resource for research on the immune response to SARS-CoV-2. Samples were obtained from the ongoing ImmuneRACE study (first 160 participants) and from approximately 1,200 subjects provided by 6 global collaborators. Nearly every sample came with metadata listing a de-identified subject ID, COVID-19 status, age in years and sex. HLA class I and class II types, where available, came from metadata supplied by the sample provider rather than from assay-based typing.

The collaborating institutions used their own protocols to collect whole blood in K2EDTA tubes. For TCRbeta analysis, collaborators shipped samples in one of three forms: frozen whole blood, isolated PBMCs, or DNA extracted from either of those sample types. What the research found in general, with its limitations: Clinical and demographic metadata were provided uncurated, with the amount varying by source and participant.

Specimen: peripheral blood. The TCR comes from a man aged 70-80 years with acute or convalescent COVID-19. This chain joins TRBV2 to TRBJ1-2, with a weak D call of TRBD1 (5 bases match). The CDR3 protein is CASSVHPRVGYGYTF. The DNA sequence is as follows: TGTGCCAGCAGTGTTCATCCCAGGGTCGGCTATGGCTACACCTTC.